This T cell receptor (beta chain) appears in the sequencing data of a study of CD8 T cells in ankylosing spondylitis. As for this clonotype: The target antigen is unknown.

CDR3 length equals 14 residues. The germline CDR1 and CDR2 sequences are MNHEY and SVGEGT. Trimming cost V 3 bases and J 4 bases; bases outside gene matches: 4. Libraries for TCR beta were made by quantitative 5'-RACE with molecular barcodes. In TCRdb, the 5' RACE reads were re-called with MiXCR into one record per CDR3 protein. The table records a few hundred thousand distinct CDR3 sequences, less than 25% of them present only once. Study-wide results and caveats: The clones that were linked to disease were reported to be significantly enriched in matched synovial fluid samples from ankylosing spondylitis patients.

Specimen: blood, either unsorted or a sorted T cell fraction (not recorded which). The chain combines TRBV6-2 or TRBV6-3 with TRBJ2-7; TRBD2 matches 9 bases. The receptor's source is a female donor with ankylosing spondylitis or in good health (not recorded which). The CDR3 sequence is CASSYLAGVYEQYF. In DNA form, the CDR3 reads TGTGCCAGCAGTTATTTAGCGGGAGTGTACGAGCAGTACTTC.